The present T cell receptor beta chain was sequenced within a study of cytomegalovirus exposure and HLA in healthy donors. Donors had nominal health at sampling but likely had unrecorded immune exposures. V was cut by 8 bases and J by 7 bases, with 15 bases left in between. The CDR3 consists of 12 residues. CDR1 and CDR2 (germline): MDHEN, SYDVKM. Study results and caveats: Later findings reportedly placed an Asian-associated ancestry cluster below the roughly 660-donor mean for N-insertions. The likely origin of a cluster of highly shared sequence variants was a sequencing artifact. There were some V segments, including TRBV6-2 and TRBV6-3, excluded as indistinguishable.

As to this clone: Antigen unknown.

Vbeta (60) and Jbeta (13) primers were used in the PCR. TCRdb keeps only in-frame clones here, not all; method: immunoSEQ multiplex PCR. In the table there are some 200,000 clones, roughly 80% of which are singletons. Sample: PBMCs. V usage is TRBV28 and J usage is TRBJ2-7, with D perhaps matching TRBD2 (5 bases). The sequence derives from a woman in her forties or fifties in good health and CMV-seropositive. The CDR3 loop reads CASERGVEEQYF. CDR3 bases: TGTGCCAGCGAACGGGGAGTTGAGGAGCAGTACTTC.